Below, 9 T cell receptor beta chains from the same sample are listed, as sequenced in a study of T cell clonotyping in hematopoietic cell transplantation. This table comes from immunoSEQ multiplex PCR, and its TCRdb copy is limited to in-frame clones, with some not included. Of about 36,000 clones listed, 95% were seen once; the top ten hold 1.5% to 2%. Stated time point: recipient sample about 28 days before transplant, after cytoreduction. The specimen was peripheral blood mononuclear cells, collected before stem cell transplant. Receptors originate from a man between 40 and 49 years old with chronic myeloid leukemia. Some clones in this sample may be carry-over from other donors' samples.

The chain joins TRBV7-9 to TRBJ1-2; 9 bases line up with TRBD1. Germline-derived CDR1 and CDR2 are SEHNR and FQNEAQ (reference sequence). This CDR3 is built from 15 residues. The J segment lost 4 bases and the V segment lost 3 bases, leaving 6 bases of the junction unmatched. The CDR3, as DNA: TGTGCCAGCAGCTTTTTCGGGACAGGGTCCTATGGCTACACCTTC. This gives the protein CASSFFGTGSYGYTF.

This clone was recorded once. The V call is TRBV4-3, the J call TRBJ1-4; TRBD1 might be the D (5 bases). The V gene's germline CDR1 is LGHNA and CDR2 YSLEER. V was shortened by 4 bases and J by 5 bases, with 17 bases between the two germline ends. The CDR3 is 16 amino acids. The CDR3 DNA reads TGCGCCAGCAGCCTCACTCTTCCGGGGCTCAATGAAAAACTGTTTTTT. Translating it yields CASSLTLPGLNEKLFF.

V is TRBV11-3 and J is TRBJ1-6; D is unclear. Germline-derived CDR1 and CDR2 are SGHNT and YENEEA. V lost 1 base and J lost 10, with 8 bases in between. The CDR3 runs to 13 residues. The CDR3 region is CASSLVSPSPLHF. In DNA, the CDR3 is TGTGCCAGCAGCTTAGTATCCCCCTCACCCCTCCACTTT.

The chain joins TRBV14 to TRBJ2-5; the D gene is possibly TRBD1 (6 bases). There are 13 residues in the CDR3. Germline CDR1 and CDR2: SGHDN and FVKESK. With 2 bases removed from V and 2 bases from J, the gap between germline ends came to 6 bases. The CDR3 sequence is CASSQTGQETQYF. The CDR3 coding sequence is TGTGCCAGCAGCCAAACAGGGCAAGAGACCCAGTACTTC.

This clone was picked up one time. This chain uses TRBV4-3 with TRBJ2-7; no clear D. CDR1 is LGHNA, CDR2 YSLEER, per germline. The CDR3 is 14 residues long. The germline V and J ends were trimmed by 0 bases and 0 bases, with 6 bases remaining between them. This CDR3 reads CASSQEAVSYEQYF. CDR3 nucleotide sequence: TGCGCCAGCAGCCAAGAAGCCGTCTCCTACGAGCAGTACTTC.

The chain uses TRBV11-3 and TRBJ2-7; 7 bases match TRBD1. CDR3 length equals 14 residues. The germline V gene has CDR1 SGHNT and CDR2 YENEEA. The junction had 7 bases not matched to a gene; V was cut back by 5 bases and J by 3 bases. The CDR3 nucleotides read TGTGCCAGCAGCCTGAGGGACAGCTTCTACGAGCAGTACTTC. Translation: CASSLRDSFYEQYF.

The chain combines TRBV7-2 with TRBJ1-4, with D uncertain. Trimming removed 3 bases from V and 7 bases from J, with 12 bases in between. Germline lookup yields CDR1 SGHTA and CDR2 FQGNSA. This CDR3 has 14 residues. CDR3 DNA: TGTGCCAGCAGCTTCCAATCCGACGCTGAAAAACTGTTTTTT. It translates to CASSFQSDAEKLFF. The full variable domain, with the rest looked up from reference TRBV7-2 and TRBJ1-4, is GAGVSQSPSNKVTEKGKDVELRCDPISGHTALYWYRQSLGQGLEFLIYFQGNSAPDKSGLPSDRFSAERTGGSVSTLTIQRTQQEDSAVYLCASSFQSDAEKLFFGSGTQLSVL.

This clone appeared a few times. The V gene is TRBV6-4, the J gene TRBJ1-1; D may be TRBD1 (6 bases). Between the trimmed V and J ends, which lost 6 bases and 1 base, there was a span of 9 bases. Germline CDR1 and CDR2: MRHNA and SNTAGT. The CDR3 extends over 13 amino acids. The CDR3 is CASRAGENTEAFF. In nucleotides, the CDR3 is TGTGCCAGCAGGGCAGGGGAGAACACTGAAGCTTTCTTT.

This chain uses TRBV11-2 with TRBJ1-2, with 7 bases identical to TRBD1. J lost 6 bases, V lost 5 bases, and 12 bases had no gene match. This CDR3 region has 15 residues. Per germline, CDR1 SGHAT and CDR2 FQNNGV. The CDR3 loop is CASSPTGVGDHGYTF. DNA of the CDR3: TGTGCCAGCAGCCCAACAGGGGTTGGAGACCATGGCTACACCTTC.